This T cell receptor (beta chain) was found in a study of blood T cell repertoires in COVID-19 (dated by TCRdb to 2020 to 2021). About the full investigation: The collaborator samples originated in the United States, Italy and Spain and spanned the acute and convalescent phases of COVID-19. The repertoires were released in a freely available public database intended as a resource for research on the immune response to SARS-CoV-2. Subjects who had been exposed to COVID-19, were actively infected with it, or had recovered from it provided the deeply sampled blood TCRbeta repertoires that made up the dataset. A de-identified subject ID, COVID-19 status, age in years and sex were almost always included in the sample metadata. Samples were obtained from the ongoing ImmuneRACE study (first 160 participants) and from some 1,300 subjects provided by 6 global collaborators. HLA class I and class II types, where available, came from metadata supplied by the sample provider rather than from assay-based typing. The material from the prospective study consisted of cDNA or gDNA derived from T cells, B-cell-depleted T cells, or PBMCs. The paper's findings and limits, for the study overall: How much clinical and demographic metadata was included differed by source and by participant, and the metadata was provided uncurated.

Unmatched junction bases come to 3, with V trimmed by 4 bases and J by 4 bases. Taken from cysteine to phenylalanine, the CDR3 has 14 residues. Solely the CDR3 DNA is kept, with 42 bases framed from the first base. As encoded in the germline V gene, CDR1 is SNHLY while CDR2 is FYNNEI. Each collaborating institution followed its own protocols to collect whole blood in K2EDTA tubes. For TCRbeta analysis, collaborator samples were shipped as frozen whole blood, as isolated PBMCs, or as DNA extracted from either sample type. TCRbeta CDR3 regions were amplified from genomic DNA using the immunoSEQ Assay, a bias-controlled multiplex PCR. The original methods were these. Nucleated cell counts per sample were estimated from amplification of reference gene primers within the assay. Sequence reads were collapsed and filtered to measure the absolute abundance of every unique TCRbeta CDR3 rearrangement. For each sample, productive Simpson clonality was calculated as the square root of Simpson's diversity index across productive rearrangements. Drawn from immuneACCESS, this table holds only the in-frame rearrangements with V and J called that TCRdb kept. Clones are partly lost; checked studies trace under half to an unresolved V gene and leave the rest unexplained. The DNA gave D and trimming, while V, J and clone size come from that table. This sample lists 300,000 to 400,000 clones; approximately 87% were detected once. The top ten clonotypes cover about 3.9% of the sample.

With respect to this clone: The clone's antigen remains unknown. No base quality information exists; no much larger clone differs at one position.

The receptor was isolated from a woman between 45 and 60 years old with active or convalescent COVID-19. The sample was peripheral blood. The sequence is built from TRBV2 and TRBJ2-2; the central 7 bases match TRBD2. This receptor carries the CDR3 CASSVLAATGELFF. The sequence in DNA is TGTGCCAGCAGTGTGCTAGCGGCCACCGGGGAGCTGTTTTTT.